This TCR beta chain was captured in a study of T cell repertoires in cytomegalovirus infection. Overall study context: Signatures in public TCR beta sequences pointed to both CMV infection and matching HLA type.

CDR3 length: 15 amino acids. Per germline, CDR1 SGHTA and CDR2 FQGNSA. The V and J ends lost 7 bases and 7 bases, in that order; junction bases with no gene match: 13. One entry per CDR3 protein results from TCRdb running MiXCR on the reads. The sample has some 350,000 distinct CDR3 sequences; around a sixth are singletons. Study-wide results and caveats: Cumulative public TCR beta family frequency identified CMV carriers with the relevant HLA. Dominant in the ex vivo response were TCR beta clonotypes restricted by HLA-C and specific for CMV.

This clonotype was seen ten or more times. Its target is not known. The clonotype comes from a human donor in good health (CMV status not recorded). Some clones in this sample may be carry-over from other donors' samples. The J gene is TRBJ1-3, the V gene TRBV7-2, with 7 nucleotides matching TRBD1. The sample consisted of PBMCs. CDR3 amino acids: CASTKQGLLGNTIYF. Written as DNA, the CDR3 is TGTGCCAGCACCAAACAGGGGTTGTTAGGTAACACCATATATTTT. Using reference TRBV7-2 and TRBJ1-3 for the parts outside the CDR3, the full variable domain is GAGVSQSPSNKVTEKGKDVELRCDPISGHTALYWYRQSLGQGLEFLIYFQGNSAPDKSGLPSDRFSAERTGGSVSTLTIQRTQQEDSAVYLCASTKQGLLGNTIYFGEGSWLTVV.